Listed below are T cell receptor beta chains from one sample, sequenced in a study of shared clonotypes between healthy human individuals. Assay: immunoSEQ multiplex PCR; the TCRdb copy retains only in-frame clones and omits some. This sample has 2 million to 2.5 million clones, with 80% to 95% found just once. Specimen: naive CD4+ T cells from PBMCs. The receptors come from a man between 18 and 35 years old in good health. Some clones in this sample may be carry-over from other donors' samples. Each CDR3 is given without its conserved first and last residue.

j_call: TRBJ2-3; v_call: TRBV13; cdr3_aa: ASSFEGSSTDTQY
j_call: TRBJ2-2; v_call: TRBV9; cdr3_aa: ASSVATNTGELF
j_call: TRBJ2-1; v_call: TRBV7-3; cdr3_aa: ASSLTNEPYNEQF
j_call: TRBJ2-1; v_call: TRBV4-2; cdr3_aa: ASSQEGQVPYNEQF
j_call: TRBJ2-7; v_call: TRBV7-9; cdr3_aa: ASSLTRQGHEQY
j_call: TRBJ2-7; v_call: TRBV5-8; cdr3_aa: ASSPRTEYLYEQY
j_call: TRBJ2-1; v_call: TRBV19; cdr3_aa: ASNEASGRVNEQF
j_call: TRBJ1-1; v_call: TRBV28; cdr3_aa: ASSLFWGETPEAF
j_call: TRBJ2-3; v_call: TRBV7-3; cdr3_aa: ASSPRGGDRRGADTQY
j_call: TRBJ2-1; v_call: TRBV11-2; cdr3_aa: ASSLSGYEQF
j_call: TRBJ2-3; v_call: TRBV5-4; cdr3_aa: ASSLRARTDTQY
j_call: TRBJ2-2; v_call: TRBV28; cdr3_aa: ASSFGDRDTGELF
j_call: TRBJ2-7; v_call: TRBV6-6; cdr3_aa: ASSPFPGSSYEQY
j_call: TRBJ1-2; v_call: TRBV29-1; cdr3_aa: SVGGRYGYT